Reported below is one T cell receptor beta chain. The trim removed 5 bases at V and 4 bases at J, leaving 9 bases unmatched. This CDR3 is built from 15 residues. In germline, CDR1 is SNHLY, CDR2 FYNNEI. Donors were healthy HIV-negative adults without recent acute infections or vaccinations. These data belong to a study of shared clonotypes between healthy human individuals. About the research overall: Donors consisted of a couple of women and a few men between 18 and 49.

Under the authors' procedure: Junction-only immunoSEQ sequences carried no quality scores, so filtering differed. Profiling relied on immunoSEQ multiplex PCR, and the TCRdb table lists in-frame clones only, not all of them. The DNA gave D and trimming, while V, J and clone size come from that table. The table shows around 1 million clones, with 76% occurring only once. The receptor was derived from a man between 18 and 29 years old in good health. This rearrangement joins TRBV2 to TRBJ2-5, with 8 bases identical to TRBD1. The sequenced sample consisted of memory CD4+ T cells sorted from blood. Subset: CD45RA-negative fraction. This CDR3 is CASSFTWDRRETQYF. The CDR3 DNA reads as TGTGCCAGCAGTTTCACTTGGGACAGGAGAGAGACCCAGTACTTC.